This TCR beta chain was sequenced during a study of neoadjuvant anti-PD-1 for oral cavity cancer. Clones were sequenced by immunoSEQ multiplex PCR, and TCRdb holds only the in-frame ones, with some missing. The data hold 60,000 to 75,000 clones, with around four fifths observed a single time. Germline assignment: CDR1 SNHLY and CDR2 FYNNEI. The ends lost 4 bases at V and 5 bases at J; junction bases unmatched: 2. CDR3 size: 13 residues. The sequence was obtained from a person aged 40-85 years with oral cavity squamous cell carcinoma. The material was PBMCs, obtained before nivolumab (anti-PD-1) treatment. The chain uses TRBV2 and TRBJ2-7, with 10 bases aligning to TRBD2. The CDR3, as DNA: TGTGCCAGCAGTGCACTAGCGGGAAACGAGCAGTACTTC. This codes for CASSALAGNEQYF. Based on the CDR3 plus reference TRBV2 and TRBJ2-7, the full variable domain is EPEVTQTPSHQVTQMGQEVILRCVPISNHLYFYWYRQILGQKVEFLVSFYNNEISEKSEIFDDQFSVERPDGSNFTLKIRSTKLEDSAMYFCASSALAGNEQYFGPGTRLTVT.